The rows below give T cell receptor beta chains drawn from one sample of a study of CD8 T cells in ankylosing spondylitis. In TCRdb, the 5' RACE reads were re-called with MiXCR into one record per CDR3 protein. The data hold approximately 140,000 distinct CDR3 sequences, with around 9% observed a single time. Sequenced sample: blood, either unsorted or a sorted T cell fraction (not recorded which). The receptors originated from a male donor with ankylosing spondylitis or in good health (not recorded which). Both conserved end residues are part of each CDR3. A D gene is named only where the DNA matches it firmly. Size values are once, few and many counts, or a class for expanded clones, and some rows have none.

CDR3nt	CDR3aa	j_gene	v_gene	abundance	d_gene
TGTGCCAGCGTCGCGGGACTCCCCGTTACCGGGGAGCTGTTTTTT	CASVAGLPVTGELFF	TRBJ2-2	TRBV12-3/TRBV12-4	many	-
TGTGCCAGCAGCGTTACTAGCGTTGCCCAAGAGACCCAGTACTTC	CASSVTSVAQETQYF	TRBJ2-5	TRBV7-2	many	TRBD2
TGTGCCACCAGCAGAGATCTGGGGGCAGGGTTCTCATACAATGAGCAGTTCTTC	CATSRDLGAGFSYNEQFF	TRBJ2-1	TRBV15	-	-
TGCAGTGCTAGAGGACTGACCTCCTACGAGCAGTACTTC	CSARGLTSYEQYF	TRBJ2-7	TRBV20-1	many	-
TGTGCCAGCAGCTCGGGACAGGGTATAAGCAATCAGCCCCAGCATTTT	CASSSGQGISNQPQHF	TRBJ1-5	TRBV6-2/TRBV6-3	many	TRBD1
TGCGCCAGCAGGATAGGTCTAACCCAAGAGACCCAGTACTTC	CASRIGLTQETQYF	TRBJ2-5	TRBV5-1	-	-
TGCGCCAGCAGCCGCCGGACTAGCGGGATGAATGAGCAGTTCTTC	CASSRRTSGMNEQFF	TRBJ2-1	TRBV5-1	many	TRBD2
TGCTGCGCTAGAGATGCCCACCAAGATTATAGCAATCAGCCCCAGCATTTT	CCARDAHQDYSNQPQHF	TRBJ1-5	TRBV20-1	-	-
TGTGCCAGCAGTTACTTTGGCGGCACCGGGGAGCTGTTTTTT	CASSYFGGTGELFF	TRBJ2-2	TRBV6-5	many	-
TGCGCCAGCAGCAAGGGACTAGCGGGATATGAGACCCAGTACTTC	CASSKGLAGYETQYF	TRBJ2-5	TRBV5-1	many	TRBD2
TGTGCCAGCAGCTTTTCTCCAGGGGGCCGCACCGGGGAGCTGTTTTTT	CASSFSPGGRTGELFF	TRBJ2-2	TRBV5-6	many	TRBD1
TGCGCCAGCAGCCAAAGGGACAGGGGGCCCTGGGAAGCTTTCTTT	CASSQRDRGPWEAFF	TRBJ1-1	TRBV4-3	many	TRBD1
TGTGCCAGCACCCTCAACCAAGAGACCCAGTACTTC	CASTLNQETQYF	TRBJ2-5	TRBV7-9	many	-
TGTGCCAGCAGCCTACCAATGGTGGGTGGGACTAGCGGGATGAATGAGCAGTTCTTC	CASSLPMVGGTSGMNEQFF	TRBJ2-1	TRBV4-2	-	TRBD2
TGTGCCAGCAGCTTAGGGGGACCCCGAAGGAGCTCCTACGAGCAGTACTTC	CASSLGGPRRSSYEQYF	TRBJ2-7	TRBV7-2	few	-
TGCAGTGCTAGGGCCCAGCGGTCCTACAATGAGCAGTTCTTC	CSARAQRSYNEQFF	TRBJ2-1	TRBV20-1	once	-
TGTGCCAGCAGCAGACGGGTGGCAGATACGCAGTATTTT	CASSRRVADTQYF	TRBJ2-3	TRBV7-9	many	-
TGTGCCAGCAGCCTAGGGCGGGAATACAATGAGCAGTTCTTC	CASSLGREYNEQFF	TRBJ2-1	TRBV7-2	many	-
TGTGCCAGCAGTCCCACCCGCTCCGCTCGGGAAGAGACCCAGTACTTC	CASSPTRSAREETQYF	TRBJ2-5	TRBV6-1	many	-
TGTGCCAGCAGCGTAGGAGGCAGCCACGAGCAGTACTTC	CASSVGGSHEQYF	TRBJ2-7	TRBV9	few	-
TGCGCCAGCAGATACGGGACTCGAGCCTACAATGAGCAGTTCTTC	CASRYGTRAYNEQFF	TRBJ2-1	TRBV5-1	few	-
TGTGCCAGCTCACCCGGACAGAGGACTAGCGGGAGGACCGGGGAGCTGTTTTTT	CASSPGQRTSGRTGELFF	TRBJ2-2	TRBV18	few	TRBD2
TGTGCCAGCAGCCAACGACTAGCGGGGAACTACAATGAGCAGTTCTTC	CASSQRLAGNYNEQFF	TRBJ2-1	TRBV4-2	many	TRBD2
TGTGCCATCACCGAAGACCAGAAGGGTTCACCCCTCCACTTT	CAITEDQKGSPLHF	TRBJ1-6	TRBV10-3	many	-
TGTGCCAGCAGGGGATTGCGCACAGCCGGTGAGCAGTTCTTC	CASRGLRTAGEQFF	TRBJ2-1	TRBV7-2	-	-
TGCAGTGCTCGCCGGGACTTAAATGAGCAGTTCTTC	CSARRDLNEQFF	TRBJ2-1	TRBV20-1	many	-
TGTGCCATCAGTGAGTCCACAGATACGCAGTATTTT	CAISESTDTQYF	TRBJ2-3	TRBV10-3	many	-
TGCAGTGCAAATTCCGGGACAGCCTACGAGCAGTACTTC	CSANSGTAYEQYF	TRBJ2-7	TRBV20-1	-	TRBD1
TGTGCCAGTAGTAAGTTCGGAGGAGGCAGCACAGATACGCAGTATTTT	CASSKFGGGSTDTQYF	TRBJ2-3	TRBV19	-	-
TGTGCCAGCGGTCCCCGGAGACATAATGAAAAACTGTTTTTT	CASGPRRHNEKLFF	TRBJ1-4	TRBV6-2/TRBV6-3	many	-
TGTGCCAGCAGCCCCAATCAGGGCTACAATGAGCAGTTCTTC	CASSPNQGYNEQFF	TRBJ2-1	TRBV3-1	many	-
TGTGCCAGCAGCTTAGAGGGTGGCGGAGTGGAAGATACGCAGTATTTT	CASSLEGGGVEDTQYF	TRBJ2-3	TRBV7-2	few	-
TGTGCCAGCAGCTTGGCCGGGGAGGGGAATATAAATGAGCAGTTCTTC	CASSLAGEGNINEQFF	TRBJ2-1	TRBV5-5	few	TRBD2
TGTGCCAGCAGTCCGGGGACTAGCGGGAGTTATTACTCCTACGAGCAGTACTTC	CASSPGTSGSYYSYEQYF	TRBJ2-7	TRBV12-3/TRBV12-4	-	TRBD2
TGTGCCAGCAGTTTTGGGGGACCGAACACCGGGGAGCTGTTTTTT	CASSFGGPNTGELFF	TRBJ2-2	TRBV6-5	many	-
TGCAGTGCTGACGGGACTAGTGAGCGGGGTAGCTTGGTTACGCAGTATTTT	CSADGTSERGSLVTQYF	TRBJ2-3	TRBV20-1	-	TRBD2
TGCGCCAGCAGCTTGGCCAGGCGGGAAGAGACCCAGTACTTC	CASSLARREETQYF	TRBJ2-5	TRBV5-1	many	-
TGCGCCAGCAGCTTACCTCCCCCGAACACCGGGGAGCTGTTTTTT	CASSLPPPNTGELFF	TRBJ2-2	TRBV5-1	many	-
TGTGCCAGCAGCGTAGATGTCGGGGCTGGTTTCGATGAGCAGTTCTTC	CASSVDVGAGFDEQFF	TRBJ2-1	TRBV9	many	-
TGTGCCACCAGTGAATCAGGGTGGGGCGGTGAAGCTTTCTTT	CATSESGWGGEAFF	TRBJ1-1	TRBV24-1	-	-
TGTGCCAGCAGCTCTTCAACAGGGGGCCTCGGGGAGCTGTTTTTT	CASSSSTGGLGELFF	TRBJ2-2	TRBV7-2	few	TRBD1